The T cell receptor beta chain described here comes from a study of T cell clones after liver transplantation. Turning to the study itself: Immunosuppression withdrawal was tried within 2 years after liver transplantation in this trial. Without induction therapy, subjects received standard immunosuppression until 12-24 months post-transplant. TCRbeta sequencing after a pre-transplant mixed lymphocyte reaction identified graft-donor-reactive clones, later tracked in post-transplant blood. As an antigen-independent comparator, third-party-reactive TCRbeta sequences came from pre-transplant mixed lymphocyte reactions.

Assay used: immunoSEQ multiplex PCR; TCRdb lists only in-frame clones, some missing. The sample contains 50,000 or so clones, roughly 70% of which appear only once. Trimming cost V 3 bases and J 2 bases, with 16 bases left between them. Looked up from germline, CDR1 is LGHNA and CDR2 is YNFKEQ. This CDR3 region has 16 residues. The rearrangement links TRBV4-2 to TRBJ2-5, with D possibly being TRBD1 or TRBD2 (5 bases each). The sequence was collected from a human patient who received a liver transplant. Some of these T cells may belong to the graft donor. The starting material was CD4+ T cells from blood, obtained around 4.5 years after liver transplant. The CDR3 reads CASSQNPGLGQETQYF. CDR3 DNA sequence: TGTGCCAGCAGCCAGAATCCGGGGCTAGGGCAAGAGACCCAGTACTTC.